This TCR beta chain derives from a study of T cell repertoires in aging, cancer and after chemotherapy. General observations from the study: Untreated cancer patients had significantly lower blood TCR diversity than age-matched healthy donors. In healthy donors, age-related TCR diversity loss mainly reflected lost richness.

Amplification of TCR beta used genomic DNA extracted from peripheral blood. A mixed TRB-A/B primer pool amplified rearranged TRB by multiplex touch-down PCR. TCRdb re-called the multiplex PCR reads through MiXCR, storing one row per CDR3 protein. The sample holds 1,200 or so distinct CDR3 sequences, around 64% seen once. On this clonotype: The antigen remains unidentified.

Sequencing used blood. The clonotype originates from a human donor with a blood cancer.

This chain's CDR3 is CASSIVGERVAGELFF. The CDR3 nucleotides read TGTGCCAGTAGTATAGTCGGAGAGAGGGTGGCCGGGGAGCTGTTTTTT. The chain links TRBV11-1 to TRBJ2-2; D possibly corresponds to TRBD2 (5 bases). Germline CDR1 is SGHAT and CDR2 is FQDESV (reference sequence). The length of the CDR3 is 16 residues. Between the trimmed V and J ends, which lost 9 bases and 6 bases, there was a span of 23 bases.